The entry that follows covers one TCR beta chain sequence. The CDR3 runs to 10 residues. Germline V lookup: CDR1 GTSNPN, CDR2 SVGIG (reference sequence). V was clipped by 1 base and J by 8 bases, with 5 bases between them. Extracted RNA was reverse transcribed into cDNA, the sequencing template. The assay was immunoSEQ multiplex PCR, and TCRdb's table has in-frame clones only and misses some. The sample yields under 110,000 clones, approximately 63% seen once. As to treatment: oral pan-JAK inhibitor, 5-10 mg twice daily. This sample is part of a study of CD8+ T cells in alopecia areata. This TCR derives from a human donor with alopecia areata. The starting material was CD8+ T cells sorted from blood, obtained at approximately week 60, from a patient treated with tofacitinib. V usage is TRBV30 and J usage is TRBJ1-2, with D hard to call. The CDR3 region has the DNA TGTGCCTGGAGTGGGACCGGCTACACCTTC. This codes for CAWSGTGYTF.